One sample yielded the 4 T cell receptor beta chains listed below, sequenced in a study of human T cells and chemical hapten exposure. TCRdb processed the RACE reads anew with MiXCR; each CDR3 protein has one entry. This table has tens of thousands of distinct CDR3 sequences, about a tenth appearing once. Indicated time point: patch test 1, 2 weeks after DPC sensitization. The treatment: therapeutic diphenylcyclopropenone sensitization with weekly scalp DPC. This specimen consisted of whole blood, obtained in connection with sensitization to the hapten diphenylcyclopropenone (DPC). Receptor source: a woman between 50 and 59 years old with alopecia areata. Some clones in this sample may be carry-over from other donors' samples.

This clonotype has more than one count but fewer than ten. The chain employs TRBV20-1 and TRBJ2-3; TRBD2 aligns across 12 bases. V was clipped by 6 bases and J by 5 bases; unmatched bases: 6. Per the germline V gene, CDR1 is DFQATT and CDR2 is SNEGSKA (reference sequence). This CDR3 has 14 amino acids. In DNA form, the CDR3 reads TGCAGTGCGTGGACTAGCGGGAAGGGAGATACGCAGTATTTT. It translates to CSAWTSGKGDTQYF.

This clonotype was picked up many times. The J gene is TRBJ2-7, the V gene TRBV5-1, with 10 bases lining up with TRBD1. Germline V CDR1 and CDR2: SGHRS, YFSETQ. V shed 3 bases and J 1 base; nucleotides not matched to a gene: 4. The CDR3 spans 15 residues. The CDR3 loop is CASSWGTGVSYEQYF. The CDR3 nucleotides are TGCGCCAGCAGCTGGGGGACAGGGGTTTCCTACGAGCAGTACTTC.

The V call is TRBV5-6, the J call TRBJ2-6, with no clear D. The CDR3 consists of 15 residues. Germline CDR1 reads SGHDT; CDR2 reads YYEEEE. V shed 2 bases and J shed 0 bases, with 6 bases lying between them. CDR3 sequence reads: CASSFRTSGANVLTF. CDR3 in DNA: TGTGCCAGCAGCTTCCGGACCTCTGGGGCCAACGTCCTGACTTTC.

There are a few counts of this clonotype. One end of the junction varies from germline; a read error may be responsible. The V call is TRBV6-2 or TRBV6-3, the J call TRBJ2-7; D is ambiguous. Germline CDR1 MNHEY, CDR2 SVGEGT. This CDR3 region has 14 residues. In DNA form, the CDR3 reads TGTGCCAGCAGTTACTCGAACAGCCTCCCCCTACCGCACTTC. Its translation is CASSYSNSLPLPHF.